Listed below are T cell receptor beta chains from one sample, sequenced in a study of T cell responses to AZD1222 COVID-19 vaccine. The assay was immunoSEQ multiplex PCR, and TCRdb's table has in-frame clones only and misses some. Here the sample spans around 100,000 clones, approximately 96% being singletons. The sequencing here drew on peripheral blood, taken on day 0 of AZD1222 vaccination. These TCRs come from an adult in good health. The CDR3 runs from the conserved cysteine through the conserved F or W. D genes are given only for firm matches. Rows may omit the clone size; those that give it use once, few, many or a size class.

j_gene: TRBJ1-1
abundance: NA
d_gene: NA
v_gene: TRBV24-1
CDR3aa: CATSDSSNTEAFF
CDR3nt: TGTGCCACCAGTGATAGCAGTAACACTGAAGCTTTCTTT

j_gene: TRBJ2-7
abundance: once
d_gene: TRBD2
v_gene: TRBV6-5
CDR3aa: CASRASGSVYEQYF
CDR3nt: TGTGCCAGCAGAGCAAGCGGGAGCGTATACGAGCAGTACTTC

j_gene: TRBJ2-2
abundance: NA
d_gene: NA
v_gene: TRBV9
CDR3aa: CASSVGVLFTGELFF
CDR3nt: TGTGCCAGCAGCGTGGGGGTTCTGTTCACCGGGGAGCTGTTTTTT

j_gene: TRBJ1-2
abundance: NA
d_gene: TRBD1
v_gene: TRBV6-2/TRBV6-3
CDR3aa: CASSTYTGAFYGYTF
CDR3nt: TGTGCCAGCAGTACTTATACAGGGGCTTTCTATGGCTACACCTTC

j_gene: TRBJ2-2
abundance: NA
d_gene: NA
v_gene: TRBV4-1
CDR3aa: CASSHPLSGELFF
CDR3nt: TGCGCCAGCAGCCACCCACTATCTGGGGAGCTGTTTTTT

j_gene: TRBJ2-7
abundance: NA
d_gene: NA
v_gene: TRBV7-3
CDR3aa: CASSLNAGYEQYF
CDR3nt: TGTGCCAGCAGCTTAAATGCAGGTTACGAGCAGTACTTC

j_gene: TRBJ1-2
abundance: NA
d_gene: TRBD1
v_gene: TRBV14
CDR3aa: CASSQDWVDQGAHGYTF
CDR3nt: TGTGCCAGCAGCCAAGATTGGGTGGACCAGGGGGCGCATGGCTACACCTTC

j_gene: TRBJ2-1
abundance: NA
d_gene: NA
v_gene: TRBV4-1
CDR3aa: CASSRTDEQFF
CDR3nt: TGCGCCAGCAGCCGTACGGATGAGCAGTTCTTC

j_gene: TRBJ2-5
abundance: NA
d_gene: TRBD2
v_gene: TRBV6-1
CDR3aa: CASSGAGTWAVGTKVETQYF
CDR3nt: TGTGCCAGCAGTGGCGCCGGCACCTGGGCGGTAGGGACTAAGGTGGAGACCCAGTACTTC

j_gene: TRBJ1-3
abundance: NA
d_gene: NA
v_gene: TRBV11-2
CDR3aa: CASSQGRGNTIYF
CDR3nt: TGTGCCAGCAGCCAGGGAAGGGGAAACACCATATATTTT

j_gene: TRBJ1-1
abundance: NA
d_gene: NA
v_gene: TRBV19
CDR3aa: CASSIGFAEAFF
CDR3nt: TGTGCCAGTAGTATTGGTTTCGCTGAAGCTTTCTTT

j_gene: TRBJ1-1
abundance: NA
d_gene: NA
v_gene: TRBV7-2
CDR3aa: CASSLEGSGLTEAFF
CDR3nt: TGTGCCAGCAGCTTAGAAGGCTCTGGGCTCACTGAAGCTTTCTTT

j_gene: TRBJ1-4
abundance: NA
d_gene: NA
v_gene: TRBV28
CDR3aa: CARYLGFATNEKLFF
CDR3nt: TGTGCCAGATATTTGGGTTTCGCAACTAATGAAAAACTGTTTTTT

j_gene: TRBJ2-3
abundance: once
d_gene: NA
v_gene: TRBV28
CDR3aa: CASSNPSADTQYF
CDR3nt: TGTGCCAGCAGTAACCCCTCGGCAGATACGCAGTATTTT

j_gene: TRBJ1-1
abundance: NA
d_gene: NA
v_gene: TRBV28
CDR3aa: CASIPQGMRTAFF
CDR3nt: TGTGCCAGTATTCCACAGGGAATGAGGACGGCTTTCTTT

j_gene: TRBJ1-5
abundance: NA
d_gene: NA
v_gene: TRBV6-2/TRBV6-3
CDR3aa: CASSYSRLSNQPQHF
CDR3nt: TGTGCCAGCAGTTACTCGCGCTTGAGCAATCAGCCCCAGCATTTT

j_gene: TRBJ2-3
abundance: NA
d_gene: NA
v_gene: TRBV3-1/TRBV3-2
CDR3aa: CASSHDIGSTDTQYF
CDR3nt: TGTGCCAGCAGCCATGATATTGGGAGCACAGATACGCAGTATTTT

j_gene: TRBJ1-5
abundance: once
d_gene: TRBD1
v_gene: TRBV18
CDR3aa: CASSPQAGTGGDQPQHF
CDR3nt: TGTGCCAGCTCACCACAAGCCGGGACAGGAGGCGATCAGCCCCAGCATTTT

j_gene: TRBJ2-2
abundance: NA
d_gene: NA
v_gene: TRBV4-3
CDR3aa: CASSQDPSNTGELFF
CDR3nt: TGCGCCAGCAGCCAAGATCCGAGCAACACCGGGGAGCTGTTTTTT

j_gene: TRBJ2-6
abundance: NA
d_gene: NA
v_gene: TRBV6-4
CDR3aa: CASSEAGTGANVLTF
CDR3nt: TGTGCCAGCAGTGAGGCAGGGACCGGGGCCAACGTCCTGACTTTC

j_gene: TRBJ2-3
abundance: NA
d_gene: NA
v_gene: TRBV30
CDR3aa: CAWSVYGGTDTQYF
CDR3nt: TGTGCCTGGAGTGTATATGGGGGCACAGATACGCAGTATTTT

j_gene: TRBJ1-5
abundance: NA
d_gene: NA
v_gene: TRBV15
CDR3aa: CATSREQDQPQHF
CDR3nt: TGTGCCACCAGCAGGGAACAGGATCAGCCCCAGCATTTT

j_gene: TRBJ1-2
abundance: NA
d_gene: NA
v_gene: TRBV27
CDR3aa: CASAYRDVSYGYTF
CDR3nt: TGTGCCAGCGCCTACCGGGACGTCTCATATGGCTACACCTTC

j_gene: TRBJ2-5
abundance: NA
d_gene: NA
v_gene: TRBV20-1
CDR3aa: CSASRFSQETQYF
CDR3nt: TGCAGTGCTAGTCGGTTTTCACAAGAGACCCAGTACTTC

j_gene: TRBJ2-1
abundance: NA
d_gene: NA
v_gene: TRBV19
CDR3aa: CASTRRGDDNEQFF
CDR3nt: TGTGCCAGTACGCGCAGGGGGGACGACAATGAGCAGTTCTTC

j_gene: TRBJ1-5
abundance: NA
d_gene: TRBD1
v_gene: TRBV28
CDR3aa: CASSFSFNRGGQPQHF
CDR3nt: TGTGCCAGCAGTTTTAGTTTCAACAGGGGTGGTCAGCCCCAGCATTTT

j_gene: TRBJ1-2
abundance: NA
d_gene: TRBD1
v_gene: TRBV9
CDR3aa: CASSARTGDSNYGYTF
CDR3nt: TGTGCCAGCAGCGCCCGGACAGGGGACTCTAACTATGGCTACACCTTC

j_gene: TRBJ1-2
abundance: NA
d_gene: NA
v_gene: TRBV3-1/TRBV3-2
CDR3aa: CASSQDRGTGLYGYTF
CDR3nt: TGTGCCAGCAGCCAAGATCGTGGCACAGGATTATATGGCTACACCTTC